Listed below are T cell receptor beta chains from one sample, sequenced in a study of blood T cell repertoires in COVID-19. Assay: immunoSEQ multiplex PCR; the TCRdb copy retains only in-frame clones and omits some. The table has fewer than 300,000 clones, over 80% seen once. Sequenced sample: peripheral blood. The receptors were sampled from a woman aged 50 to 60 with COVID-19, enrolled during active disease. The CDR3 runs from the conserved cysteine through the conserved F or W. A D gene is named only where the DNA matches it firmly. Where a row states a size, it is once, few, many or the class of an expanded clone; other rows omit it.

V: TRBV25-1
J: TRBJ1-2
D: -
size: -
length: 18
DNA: TGTGCCAGCAGTGGGCGCGTAGGGCAGGGGCCAACTAACTATGGCTACACCTTC
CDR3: CASSGRVGQGPTNYGYTF

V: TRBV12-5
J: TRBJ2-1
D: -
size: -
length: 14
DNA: TGTGCTAGTGGTTTGGACGGTTCCTACAATGAGCAGTTCTTC
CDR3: CASGLDGSYNEQFF

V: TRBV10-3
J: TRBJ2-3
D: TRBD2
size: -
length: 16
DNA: TGTGCCATCAGTACCGGGACTAGCGGGAACACAGATACGCAGTATTTT
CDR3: CAISTGTSGNTDTQYF

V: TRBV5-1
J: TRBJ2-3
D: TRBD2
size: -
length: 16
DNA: TGCGCCAGCAGTATCGGGACTAGCGTCCGCACAGATACGCAGTATTTT
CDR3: CASSIGTSVRTDTQYF

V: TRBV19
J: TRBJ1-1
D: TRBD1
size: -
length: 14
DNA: TGTGCCAGTAGTATAGTCGGGACAGGGGGTAAAGCTTTCTTT
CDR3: CASSIVGTGGKAFF

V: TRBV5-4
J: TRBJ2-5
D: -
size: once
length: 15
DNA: TGTGCCAGCAGCTTAAGGCAGGGGATACAAGAGACCCAGTACTTC
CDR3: CASSLRQGIQETQYF

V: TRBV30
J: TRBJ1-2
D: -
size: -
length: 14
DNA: TGTGCCTGGAGTTCTCCAGGGGACGTCTATGGCTACACCTTC
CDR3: CAWSSPGDVYGYTF

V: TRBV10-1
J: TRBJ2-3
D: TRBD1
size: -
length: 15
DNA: TGCGCCAGCAGTGAGTCACGGACAGGGACAGATACGCAGTATTTT
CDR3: CASSESRTGTDTQYF

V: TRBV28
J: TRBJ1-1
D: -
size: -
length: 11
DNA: TGTGCCAGCCGCCTAAACACTGAAGCTTTCTTT
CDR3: CASRLNTEAFF

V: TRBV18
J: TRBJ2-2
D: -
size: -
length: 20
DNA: TGTGCCAGCTCACCTTACCCCGGGACATCCGTAAATGTAAACACCGGGGAGCTGTTTTTT
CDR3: CASSPYPGTSVNVNTGELFF

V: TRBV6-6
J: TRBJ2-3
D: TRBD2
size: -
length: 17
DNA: TGTGCCAGCAGTCGCATGACTAGCGGGGCTTACACAGATACGCAGTATTTT
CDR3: CASSRMTSGAYTDTQYF

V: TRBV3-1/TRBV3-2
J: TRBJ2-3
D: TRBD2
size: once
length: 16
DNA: TGTGCCAGCAGCCAAGAGGTAGCGGGAGTCACAGATACGCAGTATTTT
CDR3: CASSQEVAGVTDTQYF

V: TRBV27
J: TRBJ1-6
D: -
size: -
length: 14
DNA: TGTGCCAGCAGTACACAGGGAGTAAACTCACCCCTCCACTTT
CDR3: CASSTQGVNSPLHF

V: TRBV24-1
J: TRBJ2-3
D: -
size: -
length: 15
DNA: TGTGCCACCAGTGCAGGGGTTTCGGGCACAGATACGCAGTATTTT
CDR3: CATSAGVSGTDTQYF

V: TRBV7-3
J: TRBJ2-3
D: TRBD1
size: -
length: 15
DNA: TGTGCCAGCAGCTCGCGGGACAGGGGCACAGATACGCAGTATTTT
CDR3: CASSSRDRGTDTQYF

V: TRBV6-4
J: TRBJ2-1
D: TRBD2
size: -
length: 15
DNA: TGTGCCAGCAGCCCAAGCGGGAGGTCCTACAATGAGCAGTTCTTC
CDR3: CASSPSGRSYNEQFF

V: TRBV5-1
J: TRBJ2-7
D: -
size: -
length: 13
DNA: TGCGCCAGCAGCCCGACGGCACTAGGCGAGCAGTACTTC
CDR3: CASSPTALGEQYF

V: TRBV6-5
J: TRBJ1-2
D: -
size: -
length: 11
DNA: TGTGCCAGCAGACAGGACTATGGCTACACCTTC
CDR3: CASRQDYGYTF

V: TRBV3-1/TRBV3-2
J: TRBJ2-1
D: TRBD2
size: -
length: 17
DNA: TGTGCCAGCAGCCAACGAGTAGGCAGCGGGAGGGCCTGGGAGCAGTTCTTC
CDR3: CASSQRVGSGRAWEQFF

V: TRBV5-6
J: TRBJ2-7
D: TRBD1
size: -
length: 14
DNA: TGTGCCAGCAGCTCCGACTCCAGGGGGTACGAGCAGTACTTC
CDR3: CASSSDSRGYEQYF

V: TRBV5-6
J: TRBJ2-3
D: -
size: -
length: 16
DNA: TGTGCCAGCAGCCAAACAGGGTCCCCTTATACAGATACGCAGTATTTT
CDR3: CASSQTGSPYTDTQYF

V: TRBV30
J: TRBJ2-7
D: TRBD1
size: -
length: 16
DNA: TGTGCCTGGAAGGGACAGGGGGAGGTAAGCTCCTACGAGCAGTACTTC
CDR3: CAWKGQGEVSSYEQYF

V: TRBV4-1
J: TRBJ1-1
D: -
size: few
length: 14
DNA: TGCGCCAGCAGCCAGAGGACAGTAGAAGGGGCGGCTTTCTTT
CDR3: CASSQRTVEGAAFF

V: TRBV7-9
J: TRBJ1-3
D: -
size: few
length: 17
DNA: TGTGCCAGCAGCTTAGATCGCAGACTGGTGGATGGAAACACCATATATTTT
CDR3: CASSLDRRLVDGNTIYF

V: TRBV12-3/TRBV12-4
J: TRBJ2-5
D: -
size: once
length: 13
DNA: TGTGCCAGCAGTTTGGGCGCTCAAGAGACCCAGTACTTC
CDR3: CASSLGAQETQYF

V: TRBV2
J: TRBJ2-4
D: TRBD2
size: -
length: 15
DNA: TGTGCCAGCAGTGTGACTAGCGGGTACAAAAACATTCAGTACTTC
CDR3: CASSVTSGYKNIQYF